The present entry profiles one T cell receptor beta chain with its context. The data were taken from a study of blood T cell repertoires in COVID-19. On the study more broadly: COVID-19 samples, acute and convalescent, were from the United States, Italy and Spain.

This CDR3 has 15 amino acids. Germline assignment: CDR1 SNHLY and CDR2 FYNNEI. Germline trimming cut 6 bases from V and 0 bases from J; bases unmatched to any gene: 7. Per the original data handling: Amplification from reference gene primers served as the basis for estimated nucleated cell counts. The data were produced by immunoSEQ multiplex PCR, yet TCRdb's version contains in-frame clones alone and is incomplete. V, J and clone size are those of that table, while D and trimming were read from the DNA. The repertoire includes roughly 410,000 clones, about 89% of them detected once, and 2.3% sits in the top ten. Followed longitudinally, the Seattle patients had been enrolled during active infection.

The gene calls are TRBV2 and TRBJ1-1; TRBD1 aligns across 7 bases. The source material was peripheral blood. The receptor was isolated from a woman aged 60-75 years with COVID-19, enrolled during active disease. CDR3: CASSGPGQMNTEAFF. CDR3 DNA: TGTGCCAGCAGCGGGCCGGGACAGATGAACACTGAAGCTTTCTTT.